These 27 T cell receptor beta chains were sequenced from one sample in a study of T cells in Graves' hyperthyroidism and ophthalmopathy. Amplification yielded TCR beta CDR3 regions, with RNA transcripts as the source. When the TCR CDR3 underwent first-round RT-PCR, the HTBI primer set was used. TCRdb re-analysed the multiplex PCR reads in MiXCR, keeping a single row per CDR3 protein. The repertoire consists of 500,000 to 650,000 distinct CDR3 sequences, with 13% to 15% occurring once and the leading ten covering 12%. Sequenced: blood. The receptors were sampled from a woman aged 45-60 years with Graves' ophthalmopathy.

The chain uses TRBV10-3 and TRBJ1-1; D might be TRBD1 (6 bases). This CDR3 has 12 amino acids. Germline V gene lookup returns CDR1 ENHRY and CDR2 SYGVKD. Trimming took 10 bases from V and 8 from J, leaving 17 bases between them. The CDR3 nucleotides read TGTGCCAGCAACGACAGGTACCAAGAAGCTTTCTTT. Its translation is CASNDRYQEAFF.

This clonotype was seen ten or more times. The V call is TRBV6-2 or TRBV6-3, the J call TRBJ2-7; D is undetermined. CDR3 length equals 13 residues. Germline V gene lookup returns CDR1 MNHEY and CDR2 SVGEGT. Trimming took 10 bases from V and 0 from J, leaving 13 bases between them. Here the CDR3 reads CATLDIASYEQYF. CDR3 bases: TGTGCCACTCTCGACATTGCCTCCTACGAGCAGTACTTC.

The rearrangement joins TRBV20-1 to TRBJ1-6, with D perhaps matching TRBD1 (5 bases). CDR3 length: 16 amino acids. V lost 5 bases and J 2 bases, leaving 16 bases between the germline ends. Germline-derived CDR1 and CDR2 are DFQATT and SNEGSKA (reference sequence). The CDR3: CSAPREQGAYNSPLHF. The CDR3 nucleotides read TGCAGTGCTCCTCGGGAGCAGGGAGCCTATAATTCACCCCTCCACTTT.

This chain uses TRBV27 with TRBJ2-7, with TRBD2 identical over 12 bases. Germline V lookup: CDR1 MNHEY, CDR2 SMNVEV (reference sequence). Losses at the gene ends were 4 bases for V and 3 bases for J; bases not matched to a gene: 4. The CDR3 is 15 amino acids. The CDR3 DNA sequence: TGTGCCAGCAGTTCCCTGACTAGCGGGAGCTACGAGCAGTACTTC. Its translation: CASSSLTSGSYEQYF.

This clonotype was observed a few times. This chain links TRBV27 with TRBJ2-1; perhaps D is TRBD1 or TRBD2 (5 bases each). The germline V gene encodes CDR1 MNHEY and CDR2 SMNVEV (reference sequence). The CDR3 has 11 amino acids. V was pared by 5 bases and J by 12 bases, with 11 bases between. As DNA, the CDR3 is TGTGCCAGCAGTCGAGGGGTCGGGCAGTTCTTC. Amino acid sequence: CASSRGVGQFF.

In this sample, this clonotype turned up many times. This rearrangement joins TRBV12-3 or TRBV12-4 to TRBJ2-3; TRBD1 matches at 8 bases. V lost 8 bases and J lost 0; bases outside the gene matches: 10. The CDR3 sequence is 16 residues long. For the CDR3, the DNA is TGTGCCAGCGGATTCCCGGGACAGGAAAGCACAGATACGCAGTATTTT. It specifies CASGFPGQESTDTQYF.

This clonotype was seen ten or more times. The chain recombines TRBV12-3 or TRBV12-4 with TRBJ2-4; 7 bases align to TRBD2. The CDR3 is made up of 17 amino acids. The J segment lost 4 bases and the V segment lost 1 base, leaving 10 bases of the junction unmatched. The CDR3 sequence is CASSLDVSSGLKNIQYF. The DNA of the CDR3 is TGTGCCAGCAGTTTAGATGTGTCTAGCGGCTTAAAAAACATTCAGTACTTC.

This clonotype was counted ten times or more. This rearrangement joins TRBV7-9 to TRBJ2-7; 8 nucleotides line up with TRBD1. The CDR3 consists of 15 residues. After removal of 5 bases from V and 0 bases from J, the junction contained 6 bases not matched to a gene. Germline CDR1 and CDR2: SEHNR and FQNEAQ (reference sequence). The CDR3 is CASSPSQGASYEQYF. The CDR3 DNA sequence: TGTGCCAGCAGCCCGTCCCAGGGGGCCTCCTACGAGCAGTACTTC. The whole variable domain, remainder taken from reference TRBV7-9 and TRBJ2-7, is DTGVSQNPRHKITKRGQNVTFRCDPISEHNRLYWYRQTLGQGPEFLTYFQNEAQLEKSRLLSDRFSAERPKGSFSTLEIQRTEQGDSAMYLCASSPSQGASYEQYFGPGTRLTVT.

The chain joins TRBV12-3 or TRBV12-4 to TRBJ1-2; D gene uncertain. The CDR3 is 13 residues long. V dropped 2 bases and J dropped 6 bases, with 10 bases sitting between them. The CDR3 coding sequence is TGTGCCAGCAGTTTAATGGGATACAATGGCTACACCTTC. This gives the protein CASSLMGYNGYTF.

This clonotype was detected many times. The chain couples TRBV20-1 to TRBJ2-5; D is undetermined. This CDR3 comprises 11 residues. CDR1 DFQATT and CDR2 SNEGSKA come from the germline V gene (reference sequence). Trimming pared 4 bases from V and 4 bases from J, leaving 7 bases between. The CDR3 DNA reads as TGCAGTGCTATGGCTGTAGAGACCCAGTACTTC. Amino acids: CSAMAVETQYF.

The sample holds many counts of this clonotype. The genes are TRBV6-2 or TRBV6-3 and TRBJ2-3; 7 nucleotides line up with TRBD2. J was trimmed by 1 base and V by 7 bases; bases with no gene match: 8. The V gene's germline CDR1 is MNHEY and CDR2 SVGEGT. The CDR3 spans 15 residues. CDR3 sequence reads: CASTKLSGGTDTQYF. The CDR3, as DNA: TGTGCCAGCACTAAACTCAGCGGGGGCACAGATACGCAGTATTTT.

This clonotype came up many times. The CDR3, as DNA: TGTGCCAGCAGTTTCGGGGGGTCTGGAAACACCATATATTTT. This codes for CASSFGGSGNTIYF. The chain joins TRBV12-3 or TRBV12-4 to TRBJ1-3; TRBD1 is a possible D gene (5 bases). The CDR3 spans 14 residues. Trimming removed 3 bases at V and 1 base at J, with 7 bases between.

This clonotype showed up many times. The J gene is TRBJ2-1, the V gene TRBV7-3, with 7 bases fitting TRBD2. Germline trimming cut 1 base from V and 4 bases from J; bases unmatched to any gene: 1. Per the germline V gene, CDR1 is SGHTA and CDR2 is FQGTGA. This CDR3 is 14 amino acids long. The CDR3 reads CASSLSGSYNEQFF. CDR3 bases: TGTGCCAGCAGCTTAAGCGGGAGTTACAATGAGCAGTTCTTC.

This clonotype occurred many times. The rearrangement joins TRBV6-1 to TRBJ2-7, with 9 bases lining up with TRBD1. This CDR3 comprises 17 residues. Germline V lookup: CDR1 MNHNS, CDR2 SASEGT. The trim removed 5 bases at V and 4 bases at J, leaving 15 bases unmatched. CDR3 loop: CASSHLVPGQGEYEQYF. The CDR3 nucleotides read TGTGCCAGCAGTCACTTGGTACCGGGACAGGGAGAGTACGAGCAGTACTTC.

Only a few counts were recorded for this clonotype. This rearrangement joins TRBV6-2 or TRBV6-3 to TRBJ2-1; perhaps TRBD1 as D (6 bases). The CDR3 sequence is 22 residues long. V lost 5 bases and J 0 bases, leaving 32 bases between the germline ends. CDR1 and CDR2 from the germline V gene are MNHEY and SVGEGT. CDR3 protein: CASSQSHLGATIRNTSYNEQFF. The CDR3 DNA reads TGTGCCAGCAGTCAAAGCCATTTGGGGGCCACTATCCGAAATACCTCCTACAATGAGCAGTTCTTC.

This clonotype was found a few times. CDR3 DNA: TGCGCCAGCAGCCAGCGGGGCGTTGGAAAACTGTTTTTT. Translating it yields CASSQRGVGKLFF. The chain couples TRBV4-1 to TRBJ1-4; tentative D call: TRBD1 (5 bases). The CDR3 loop spans 13 amino acids. Germline lookup yields CDR1 MGHRA and CDR2 YSYEKL. The V end was cut by 3 bases, the J end by 10 bases, with 12 bases between.

The rearrangement uses TRBV5-4 and TRBJ2-3, with D possibly being TRBD2 (6 bases). This CDR3 region has 15 residues. In germline, CDR1 is SGHNT, CDR2 YYREEE (reference sequence). V lost 2 bases, J lost 2 bases, and 12 bases lay in between. The CDR3 spells CASSFKAGNTDTQYF. In DNA form, the CDR3 reads TGTGCCAGCAGCTTTAAAGCGGGCAACACAGATACGCAGTATTTT.

This clonotype showed up many times. This chain connects TRBV7-2 to TRBJ1-2; D is possibly TRBD1 (6 bases). CDR1 and CDR2 (germline): SGHTA, FQGNSA. CDR3 length: 15 amino acids. V lost 1 base, J lost 6 bases, and 15 bases lay in between. Here the CDR3 reads CASSLGSGGMDGYTF. DNA of the CDR3: TGTGCCAGCAGCTTAGGCTCGGGGGGCATGGATGGCTACACCTTC. Variable domain in full (rest from reference TRBV7-2 and TRBJ1-2): GAGVSQSPSNKVTEKGKDVELRCDPISGHTALYWYRQSLGQGLEFLIYFQGNSAPDKSGLPSDRFSAERTGGSVSTLTIQRTQQEDSAVYLCASSLGSGGMDGYTFGSGTRLTVV.

This clonotype has a count of ten or more. V is TRBV4-2 and J is TRBJ1-6; D is undetermined. Germline CDR1 reads LGHNA; CDR2 reads YNFKEQ. The CDR3 spans 14 residues. Trimming stripped 0 bases from V and 13 bases from J, with 13 bases between. The CDR3 bases are TGTGCCAGCAGCCAAGATCGTGGACTTTTGCCCCTCCACTTT. Its protein is CASSQDRGLLPLHF.

This clonotype was seen a handful of times. This chain uses TRBV3-1 with TRBJ2-7; D might be TRBD2 (5 bases). Looked up from germline, CDR1 is LGHDT and CDR2 is YNNKEL (reference sequence). Trimming removed 5 bases from V and 5 bases from J, with 13 bases in between. The CDR3 is 13 amino acids. This CDR3 is CASSDPGMDEQYF. The CDR3 region has the DNA TGTGCCAGCAGCGACCCGGGGATGGACGAGCAGTACTTC.

In its sample, this clonotype was seen many times. V is TRBV15 and J is TRBJ2-1, with TRBD2 identical over 9 bases. With V trimmed by 4 bases and J by 3 bases, 7 bases remained unmatched. CDR1 LNHNV and CDR2 YYDKDF come from the germline V gene (reference sequence). CDR3 size: 16 residues. CDR3 nucleotide sequence: TGTGCCACCAGCAAGGAACTAGCGGGTTTCTACAATGAGCAGTTCTTC. Translating gives CATSKELAGFYNEQFF.

This chain joins TRBV19 and TRBJ2-3, with 9 bases matching TRBD2. In germline, CDR1 is LNHDA, CDR2 SQIVND (reference sequence). This CDR3 has 15 residues. The V and J ends lost 4 bases and 3 bases, in that order; junction bases with no gene match: 5. Here the CDR3 reads CASSTRGLATDTQYF. The CDR3 bases are TGTGCCAGTAGTACGAGGGGACTAGCAACAGATACGCAGTATTTT.

The chain has TRBV20-1 and TRBJ1-2; TRBD1 matches at 9 bases. Trimming cost V 2 bases and J 7 bases; bases outside gene matches: 14. The CDR3 spans 16 residues. Germline V lookup: CDR1 DFQATT, CDR2 SNEGSKA (reference sequence). The CDR3 coding sequence is TGCAGTGCTAGATTAACCCGGGACAGGGTTGTTGGTGGCTACACCTTC. It codes for CSARLTRDRVVGGYTF.

This clonotype was counted many times. The chain couples TRBV12-3 or TRBV12-4 to TRBJ2-4; 15 bases agree with TRBD2. The CDR3 consists of 15 residues. J gave up 6 bases and V 6 bases, and 3 bases lay outside the gene matches. This CDR3 reads CASSLGLAGGNIQYF. The CDR3 DNA reads TGTGCCAGCAGCCTGGGACTAGCGGGAGGAAACATTCAGTACTTC.

At least ten counts were recorded for this clonotype. V usage is TRBV30 and J usage is TRBJ2-2, with a tentative D call TRBD2 (6 bases). Trimming cost V 2 bases and J 4 bases, with 8 bases left between them. This CDR3 is 13 amino acids long. CDR1 GTSNPN and CDR2 SVGIG come from the germline V gene (reference sequence). CDR3 protein: CAWSLGGTGELFF. The CDR3 nucleotides are TGTGCCTGGAGTCTGGGAGGCACCGGGGAGCTGTTTTTT.

About this clonotype itself: Possible read error: a much larger clone is one base away. The chain recombines TRBV5-8 with TRBJ1-1, with 8 bases aligning to TRBD1. This CDR3 is 16 amino acids long. Trimming cost V 0 bases and J 4 bases; bases outside gene matches: 8. Germline CDR1 is SGHTS and CDR2 is YDEGEE. As DNA, the CDR3 is TGTGCCAGCAGCTTGGAAATCAGGGGGCGTAGCACTGAAGCTTTCTTT. This gives the protein CASSLEIRGRSTEAFF.

This clonotype was found many times. The J gene is TRBJ2-1, the V gene TRBV29-1; D may be TRBD2 (6 bases). Trimming stripped 4 bases from V and 6 bases from J, with 13 bases between. This CDR3 has 13 amino acids. Germline lookup yields CDR1 SQVTM and CDR2 ANQGSEA. Here the CDR3 reads CSVVRRGVNEQFF. CDR3 DNA sequence: TGCAGCGTTGTAAGGCGGGGAGTCAATGAGCAGTTCTTC.